Following are 6 T cell receptor beta chains from one sample sequenced in a study of blood T cell repertoires in COVID-19 (dated by TCRdb to 2018 to 2021). Preparation of the library involved the immunoSEQ multiplex PCR assay. In TCRdb, the immuneACCESS table is reduced to in-frame sequences with V and J assigned. These tables do not hold every clone; where another copy was compared, an unresolved V gene accounts for under half, and the others remain unexplained. This sample lists fewer than 250,000 clones; around four fifths were detected once. The leading ten clones occupy approximately 4.5% of the sample. Sequencing was carried out using peripheral blood. These receptors were obtained from a woman in her 70s with acute or convalescent COVID-19.

The CDR3 DNA reads TGTGCCAGTAGTGGCGGACAGGGTCTATCCTACGAGCAGTACTTC. It specifies CASSGGQGLSYEQYF. V is TRBV19 and J is TRBJ2-7; 8 bases map to TRBD1. This CDR3 spans 15 amino acids. Germline trimming cut 5 bases from V and 1 base from J; bases unmatched to any gene: 7. CDR1 is LNHDA and CDR2 is SQIVND in the germline V gene (reference sequence).

The chain uses TRBV12-3 or TRBV12-4 and TRBJ1-2, with unresolved D. Trimming removed 1 base at V and 4 bases at J, with 4 bases between. The CDR3 loop spans 12 amino acids. CDR3 residues: CASSLESYGYTF. CDR3 in DNA: TGTGCCAGCAGTTTAGAGAGCTATGGCTACACCTTC.

This clone was observed once. The chain uses TRBV25-1 and TRBJ2-7; weak D call: TRBD2 (7 bases). Per germline, CDR1 MGHDK and CDR2 SYGVNS. Deletions cut 6 bases from V and 1 base from J, with 13 bases between. This CDR3 region has 14 residues. The DNA of the CDR3 is TGTGCCAGCAGCAAAGAGGGGGGGTCCTACGAGCAGTACTTC. Translating it yields CASSKEGGSYEQYF.

The chain carries TRBV9 and TRBJ1-1; D gene uncertain. Germline V lookup: CDR1 SGDLS, CDR2 YYNGEE. The V end lost 3 bases, the J end lost 3 bases, and 3 bases lay between the germline ends. There are 11 residues in the CDR3. The CDR3 region has the DNA TGTGCCAGCAGCGCCGACACTGAAGCTTTCTTT. This sequence encodes CASSADTEAFF.

CDR3: CASSQAFMTGKIMGGTF. The CDR3, as DNA: TGTGCCAGCAGCCAAGCTTTCATGACAGGGAAGATCATGGGCGGCACCTTC. V and J are TRBV14 and TRBJ1-2; the match to TRBD1 covers 7 bases. CDR1 is SGHDN and CDR2 is FVKESK in the germline V gene. V was clipped by 1 base and J by 13 bases; unmatched bases: 21. The length of the CDR3 is 17 residues.

The CDR3 coding sequence is TGTGCCAGCAGTGAAGGGGCAGTTAACTATGGCTACACCTTC. Amino acid sequence: CASSEGAVNYGYTF. The V gene is TRBV2, the J gene TRBJ1-2, with unresolved D. The CDR3 length is 14 residues. The germline V gene encodes CDR1 SNHLY and CDR2 FYNNEI. V was shortened by 1 base and J by 1 base, with 7 bases between the two germline ends.